This entry describes one T cell receptor beta chain. Its specificity is unknown. These data originate in a study of Ad26.COV2.S vaccination and SARS-CoV-2 variants. Findings of the study overall: Participants given vaccine showed non-spike TCR breadth similar to that of placebo recipients.

As for treatment: over 15 received Ad26.COV2.S at low or high dose, single or two shots; 5 received placebo; per-sample allocation not given. The study sampled participants on day 63 after the first vaccine or placebo injection. Germline CDR1 and CDR2: LNHNV and YYDKDF (reference sequence). The CDR3 covers 13 residues. Trimming took off 1 base at V and 7 bases at J, with 11 bases between the two ends. Only in-frame clones appear in the TCRdb table, and some are missing; sequencing was by immunoSEQ multiplex PCR. This sample has some 350,000 clones, with 85% to 90% found just once. Sequenced here: peripheral blood, sampled in a trial of Ad26.COV2.S vaccine versus placebo. This TCR came from a person between 18 and 59 years old who received the Ad26.COV2.S COVID-19 vaccine or a placebo. V gene TRBV15 combines with J gene TRBJ2-7; D call uncertain. The chain's CDR3 is CATSRGMSWEQYF. The DNA for the CDR3 is TGTGCCACCAGCAGAGGTATGTCCTGGGAGCAGTACTTC.